This TCR beta chain was identified in a study of PD-L1 blockade in urothelial cancer. Study-wide context: Blood was tested 3 weeks (second dose) and 6 weeks into treatment.

Only in-frame clones appear in the TCRdb table, and some are missing; sequencing was by immunoSEQ multiplex PCR. The repertoire consists of approximately 56,000 clones, with 85% to 90% occurring once and the leading ten covering about 15%. V gave up 7 bases and J gave up 3 bases; unmatched junction bases: 2. CDR3 length: 12 residues. Germline V gives CDR1 SQVTM, CDR2 ANQGSEA. Stated time point: pretreatment peripheral blood. The chain couples TRBV29-1 to TRBJ2-1, with TRBD2 matching 8 bases. The material was PBMCs, obtained around atezolizumab (anti-PD-L1) treatment. The TCR was taken from a man between 65 and 85 years old with urothelial cancer. CDR3 amino acids: CSAREGYNEQFF. Here the CDR3 DNA reads TGCAGCGCCCGGGAGGGCTACAATGAGCAGTTCTTC.